The 26 T cell receptor beta chains in this list originate from one sample, sequenced in a study of blood T cell repertoires in COVID-19. TCRdb's table, derived via immunoSEQ multiplex PCR, lists solely in-frame clones and lacks some. The sample has some 190,000 clones, 85% to 90% seen once. Sequenced sample: peripheral blood. Receptors originate from a human donor in a cohort sampled during active COVID-19.

The chain couples TRBV7-9 to TRBJ2-1, with 9 nucleotides matching TRBD2. The CDR3 runs to 13 residues. V shed 6 bases and J 7 bases; nucleotides not matched to a gene: 4. Germline CDR1 and CDR2: SEHNR and FQNEAQ (reference sequence). The CDR3 here is CASSRGLANEQFF. The CDR3 DNA reads TGTGCCAGCAGTCGTGGACTAGCGAATGAGCAGTTCTTC.

The gene calls are TRBV7-9 and TRBJ2-7; TRBD2 might be the D (7 bases). The CDR3 is 14 residues long. V was trimmed by 2 bases and J by 2 bases, leaving 10 bases between them. Germline V gives CDR1 SEHNR, CDR2 FQNEAQ (reference sequence). The CDR3 reads CASSLKGGPYEQYF. The CDR3, as DNA: TGTGCCAGCAGCTTAAAGGGGGGGCCCTACGAGCAGTACTTC.

A note on this clone: Different DNA sequences within this sample yield the same CDR3. The genes are TRBV3-1 (or the pseudogene TRBV3-2) and TRBJ2-7, with D hard to call. Germline V gene lookup returns CDR1 LGHDT and CDR2 YNNKEL (reference sequence). Trimming cost V 0 bases and J 6 bases, with 6 bases left between them. The CDR3 covers 12 residues. For the CDR3, the DNA is TGTGCCAGCAGCCAAGACCCCGGCGAGCAGTACTTC. Protein sequence: CASSQDPGEQYF.

The gene calls are TRBV11-3 and TRBJ2-5; unclear D gene. This CDR3 has 17 residues. Trimming removed 0 bases at V and 0 bases at J, with 14 bases between. In germline, CDR1 is SGHNT, CDR2 YENEEA. The CDR3 DNA sequence: TGTGCCAGCAGCTTAGATCGCATAACAACGTACCAAGAGACCCAGTACTTC. Protein: CASSLDRITTYQETQYF. The whole variable domain, filled in from reference TRBV11-3 and TRBJ2-5, reads EAGVVQSPRYKIIEKKQPVAFWCNPISGHNTLYWYLQNLGQGPELLIRYENEEAVDDSQLPKDRFSAERLKGVDSTLKIQPAELGDSAVYLCASSLDRITTYQETQYFGPGTRLLVL.

This clone has more than one count but fewer than ten. The chain combines TRBV5-1 with TRBJ1-4, with 9 bases that match TRBD1. The germline V gene has CDR1 SGHRS and CDR2 YFSETQ. This CDR3 is 14 amino acids long. The V and J ends lost 4 bases and 6 bases, in that order; junction bases with no gene match: 4. The CDR3 is CASSTRDRDEKLFF. CDR3 DNA sequence: TGCGCCAGCAGCACCCGGGACAGGGATGAAAAACTGTTTTTT.

In its sample, this clone was seen once. V and J are TRBV4-3 and TRBJ2-2; no clear D. V was trimmed by 2 bases and J by 1 base, leaving 11 bases between them. This CDR3 is 16 amino acids long. Germline loops: CDR1 LGHNA, CDR2 YSLEER. The CDR3 DNA follows: TGCGCCAGCAGCCAATCCCCTGTCGGGAACACCGGGGAGCTGTTTTTT. Translated, it gives CASSQSPVGNTGELFF.

The V call is TRBV11-2, the J call TRBJ1-4; the D gene is possibly TRBD1 (6 bases). Trimming left V 0 bases short and J 11 bases short, with 13 bases between. Germline V gives CDR1 SGHAT, CDR2 FQNNGV. The CDR3 extends over 14 amino acids. CDR3 region: CASSLDSLRGKLFF. CDR3 coding DNA: TGTGCCAGCAGCTTAGACTCCCTGAGGGGGAAACTGTTTTTT.

The genes are TRBV9 and TRBJ2-2; maybe TRBD2 (6 bases). Germline CDR1 SGDLS, CDR2 YYNGEE. The CDR3 has 23 residues. V lost 7 bases and J 5 bases, leaving 42 bases between the germline ends. In DNA form, the CDR3 reads TGTGCCAGCGGGGAAAGAGGGGCAGGCGCCGCGGGCCGCCCTACGGGGGAAACCGGGGAGCTGTTTTTT. Translating gives CASGERGAGAAGRPTGETGELFF.

V gene TRBV30 combines with J gene TRBJ1-6, with D maybe TRBD1 (5 bases). This CDR3 has 13 amino acids. The ends were cut back, 3 bases at V and 5 bases at J, with 8 bases in the middle. CDR1 and CDR2 (germline): GTSNPN, SVGIG (reference sequence). The CDR3 DNA reads TGTGCCTGGAGAGCAGGGAATAATTCACCCCTCCACTTT. As protein: CAWRAGNNSPLHF.

V is TRBV30 and J is TRBJ1-2; D call uncertain. V dropped 2 bases and J dropped 7 bases, with 11 bases sitting between them. There are 12 residues in the CDR3. The V gene's germline CDR1 is GTSNPN and CDR2 SVGIG (reference sequence). The DNA of the CDR3 is TGTGCCTGGAGTCAACAGAGCATTGGCTACACCTTC. As protein: CAWSQQSIGYTF.

The chain recombines TRBV28 with TRBJ1-6; 8 nucleotides line up with TRBD1. The CDR3 covers 15 residues. J lost 9 bases, V lost 2 bases, and 6 bases had no gene match. Germline loops: CDR1 MDHEN, CDR2 SYDVKM. CDR3 region: CASSLPGQGSSPLHF. CDR3 DNA sequence: TGTGCCAGCAGTTTACCCGGACAGGGTAGTTCACCCCTCCACTTT.

This chain connects TRBV5-1 to TRBJ1-2, with 10 nucleotides matching TRBD1. Trimming cost V 4 bases and J 5 bases; bases outside gene matches: 2. The CDR3 totals 13 residues. CDR1 is SGHRS and CDR2 is YFSETQ in the germline V gene. Here the CDR3 reads CASSPGQGYGYTF. The CDR3 nucleotides are TGCGCCAGCAGCCCGGGACAGGGGTATGGCTACACCTTC.

The chain combines TRBV30 with TRBJ1-4; D not resolved. The germline V gene has CDR1 GTSNPN and CDR2 SVGIG (reference sequence). Trimming left V 3 bases short and J 3 bases short, with 8 bases between. This CDR3 is 13 amino acids long. CDR3 region: CAWREDANEKLFF. CDR3 nucleotides: TGTGCCTGGAGGGAGGACGCTAATGAAAAACTGTTTTTT.

This chain connects TRBV27 to TRBJ1-5; D is uncertain. Trimming cost V 5 bases and J 5 bases, with 16 bases left between them. The CDR3 length is 15 residues. Germline V gene sequence: CDR1 MNHEY, CDR2 SMNVEV (reference sequence). CDR3 DNA: TGTGCCAGCAGTGCCCAGATCGGCGGGCATCAGCCCCAGCATTTT. This codes for CASSAQIGGHQPQHF.

This clone has a handful of counts. The V call is TRBV7-9, the J call TRBJ2-5, with a weak D call TRBD1 (6 bases). CDR1 is SEHNR, CDR2 FQNEAQ, per germline (reference sequence). The V end was cut by 1 base, the J end by 1 base, with 10 bases between. The CDR3 is 15 amino acids. The CDR3 sequence is CASSLGRQVQETQYF. In DNA form, the CDR3 reads TGTGCCAGCAGCTTAGGTCGACAGGTCCAAGAGACCCAGTACTTC.

This chain uses TRBV3-1 (or the pseudogene TRBV3-2) with TRBJ2-2; D is perhaps TRBD2 (6 bases). This CDR3 comprises 17 residues. Germline values: CDR1 LGHDT, CDR2 YNNKEL (reference sequence). Trimming pared 3 bases from V and 7 bases from J, leaving 21 bases between. The CDR3 loop is CASSHPWRGRPGGELFF. CDR3 coding DNA: TGTGCCAGCAGCCACCCTTGGAGGGGCAGGCCGGGCGGGGAGCTGTTTTTT.

The gene calls are TRBV5-4 and TRBJ2-5; TRBD1 matches 11 bases. From germline, CDR1 is SGHNT and CDR2 YYREEE (reference sequence). V dropped 4 bases and J dropped 6; count of bases not matched to a gene: 8. CDR3 length equals 15 residues. CDR3 residues: CASSNGQGARKTQYF. The CDR3 DNA follows: TGTGCCAGCAGCAACGGACAGGGGGCTAGGAAGACCCAGTACTTC.

This clone came up a few times. V is TRBV19 and J is TRBJ1-2; no clear D. Germline V gives CDR1 LNHDA, CDR2 SQIVND (reference sequence). This CDR3 comprises 14 residues. The V end was cut by 5 bases, the J end by 4 bases, with 14 bases between. DNA for the CDR3: TGTGCCAGTAGTCCGCGGGGAGGTCCCTATGGCTACACCTTC. This gives the protein CASSPRGGPYGYTF.

The rearrangement joins TRBV9 to TRBJ1-1; D call uncertain. In germline, CDR1 is SGDLS, CDR2 YYNGEE. This CDR3 is built from 15 residues. V shed 0 bases and J shed 5 bases, with 14 bases lying between them. This CDR3 reads CASSVGWGVGTEAFF. DNA for the CDR3: TGTGCCAGCAGCGTAGGGTGGGGAGTTGGGACTGAAGCTTTCTTT.

The chain carries TRBV27 and TRBJ1-1; no reliable D call. The CDR3 is made up of 13 amino acids. Germline V gene sequence: CDR1 MNHEY, CDR2 SMNVEV (reference sequence). V lost 8 bases to trimming and J lost 0 bases, with 10 bases between them. This chain's CDR3 is CASRSVLNTEAFF. In DNA form, the CDR3 reads TGTGCCAGCCGGTCCGTCCTGAACACTGAAGCTTTCTTT.

This clone is a singleton in its sample. The CDR3: CASSLVGTGAPSSYNEQFF. The CDR3 nucleotides read TGCGCCAGCAGCTTGGTTGGGACAGGGGCCCCTAGCTCCTACAATGAGCAGTTCTTC. The rearrangement joins TRBV5-1 to TRBJ2-1; TRBD1 agrees at 10 bases. V shed 0 bases, J shed 0 bases, and the junction held 9 bases outside the gene matches. The V gene's germline CDR1 is SGHRS and CDR2 YFSETQ. This CDR3 is built from 19 residues.

This clone was picked up a small number of times. J is TRBJ1-5 and V is TRBV2, with unresolved D. Trimming removed 3 bases from V and 6 bases from J, with 12 bases in between. The germline CDR1 and CDR2 sequences are SNHLY and FYNNEI. CDR3 length equals 14 residues. The CDR3 region is CASSDLTLGQPQHF. CDR3 in DNA: TGTGCCAGCAGTGACTTGACACTCGGTCAGCCCCAGCATTTT.

The chain couples TRBV6-5 to TRBJ1-2, with D perhaps matching TRBD1 (5 bases). The CDR3 loop spans 12 amino acids. V lost 11 bases to trimming and J lost 8 bases, with 18 bases between them. Germline assignment: CDR1 MNHEY and CDR2 SVGAGI. The CDR3 protein is CARAEGRGGYTF. DNA of the CDR3: TGTGCCCGGGCGGAGGGGCGCGGCGGCTACACCTTC.

The chain uses TRBV18 and TRBJ1-1; D call uncertain. CDR3 length equals 14 residues. The germline V gene encodes CDR1 KGHSH and CDR2 LQKENI. The V gene lost 2 bases and the J gene lost 5 bases, with 12 bases spanning the gap. CDR3 loop: CASSPGSGGTEAFF. CDR3 sequence (DNA): TGTGCCAGCTCACCAGGGTCAGGCGGGACTGAAGCTTTCTTT.

This chain connects TRBV6-5 to TRBJ2-7, with 8 bases aligning to TRBD1. V lost 10 bases and J lost 2; bases outside the gene matches: 13. The CDR3 has 15 amino acids. Germline assignment: CDR1 MNHEY and CDR2 SVGAGI. In nucleotides, the CDR3 is TGTGCCACTACTCCGCGGGACAGGTTGACCTACGAGCAGTACTTC. As protein: CATTPRDRLTYEQYF.

The chain is built from TRBV18 and TRBJ1-2, with TRBD1 matching over 7 bases. Germline lookup yields CDR1 KGHSH and CDR2 LQKENI. The CDR3 has 15 residues. V was pared by 3 bases and J by 0 bases, with 4 bases of the junction left unmatched. CDR3 nucleotide sequence: TGTGCCAGCTCACCCGGGACAGATTCTAACTATGGCTACACCTTC. This translates into CASSPGTDSNYGYTF.